This TCR beta chain was observed in a study of tissue T cells after allogeneic stem cell transplantation. Study information: Of the grafts for graft-versus-host disease patients, four were unmodified and three CD34-selected.

Using immunoSEQ multiplex PCR, the repertoire was profiled, and TCRdb retains in-frame clones only, with some absent. The sample lists approximately 760 clones; approximately 47% were seen once. The junction had 3 bases not matched to a gene; V was cut back by 5 bases and J by 4 bases. Germline V gene data show CDR1 as SQVTM and CDR2 as ANQGSEA. The CDR3 contains 13 residues. This research-autopsy study prospectively enrolled adult allogeneic hematopoietic cell transplant recipients with steroid-refractory graft-versus-host disease. Autopsy tissues spanned esophagus to rectum, liver, skin, and lymphoid organs including spleen.

This material consisted of jejunal tissue, taken at autopsy. The genes are TRBV29-1 and TRBJ2-2, with TRBD2 matching over 8 bases. This receptor was obtained from a female patient aged 40 to 70 with steroid-refractory graft-versus-host disease after an allogeneic stem cell transplant. Some of the T cells might come from the graft donor. The CDR3 region has the DNA TGCAGCGTTTCCGGGACTAGCACCGGGGAGCTGTTTTTT. Translated: CSVSGTSTGELFF.